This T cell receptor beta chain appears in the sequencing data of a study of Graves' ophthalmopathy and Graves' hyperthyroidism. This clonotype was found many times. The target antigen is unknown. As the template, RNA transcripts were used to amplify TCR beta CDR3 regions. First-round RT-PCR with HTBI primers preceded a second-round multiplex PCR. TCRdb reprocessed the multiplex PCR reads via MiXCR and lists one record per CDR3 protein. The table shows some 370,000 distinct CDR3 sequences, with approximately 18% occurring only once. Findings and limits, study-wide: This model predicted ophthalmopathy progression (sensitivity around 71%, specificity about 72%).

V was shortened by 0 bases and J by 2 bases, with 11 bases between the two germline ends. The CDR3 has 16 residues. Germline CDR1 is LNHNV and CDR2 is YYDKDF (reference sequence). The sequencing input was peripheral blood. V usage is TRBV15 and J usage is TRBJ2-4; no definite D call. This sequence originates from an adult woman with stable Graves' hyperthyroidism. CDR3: CATSRDLGVTKNIQYF. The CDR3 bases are TGTGCCACCAGCAGAGATTTAGGAGTAACCAAAAACATTCAGTACTTC.